These 10 T cell receptor beta chains came from one sample sequenced in a study of shared clonotypes between healthy human individuals. Profiled with immunoSEQ multiplex PCR; TCRdb holds only in-frame clones, not every one. The sample has about half a million clones; roughly 83% are singletons. Material: PBMCs. The receptor source for this set is a woman aged 40-49 years in good health. Some clones in this sample may be carry-over from other donors' samples.

The chain employs TRBV19 and TRBJ1-1, with 7 bases identical to TRBD1. Germline V gives CDR1 LNHDA, CDR2 SQIVND (reference sequence). V was clipped by 7 bases and J by 3 bases; unmatched bases: 11. The CDR3 has 15 amino acids. The CDR3 DNA sequence: TGTGCCAGTAAGGGAGGGGGCGCTATGGACACTGAAGCTTTCTTT. Protein: CASKGGGAMDTEAFF.

In its sample, this clone was seen a few times. This rearrangement joins TRBV5-4 to TRBJ2-3; TRBD2 is a possible D gene (6 bases). Germline CDR1 and CDR2: SGHNT and YYREEE (reference sequence). The CDR3 loop spans 15 amino acids. Trimming shortened V by 1 base and J by 6 bases, and 15 bases separated the two germline ends. For the CDR3, the DNA is TGTGCCAGCAGCTTGCCGGGAGAGGGTCCCGATACGCAGTATTTT. Its translation: CASSLPGEGPDTQYF.

The chain links TRBV4-2 to TRBJ1-1; D remains unclear. Trimming pared 0 bases from V and 6 bases from J, leaving 11 bases between. CDR3 length equals 14 residues. The germline V gene encodes CDR1 LGHNA and CDR2 YNFKEQ. The CDR3 nucleotides read TGTGCCAGCAGCCAAGATCTTCGAGGGCCTGAAGCTTTCTTT. Encoded protein: CASSQDLRGPEAFF.

The rearrangement uses TRBV7-9 and TRBJ1-1; no clear D gene. The CDR3 is made up of 15 amino acids. Germline CDR1 reads SEHNR; CDR2 reads FQNEAQ (reference sequence). Trimming left V 5 bases short and J 7 bases short, with 20 bases between. As DNA, the CDR3 is TGTGCCAGCAGCCAGATTCGAGGCAGAATCCTTGAAGCTTTCTTT. It is translated as CASSQIRGRILEAFF.

This clone was picked up one time. The gene calls are TRBV29-1 and TRBJ2-4; no firm D call. V lost 7 bases and J lost 0, with 10 bases in between. This CDR3 spans 13 amino acids. The germline CDR1 and CDR2 sequences are SQVTM and ANQGSEA. DNA of the CDR3: TGCAGCGCTACGGATCTAGCCAAAAACATTCAGTACTTC. Translated: CSATDLAKNIQYF.

V is TRBV11-2 and J is TRBJ2-3, with 7 bases lining up with TRBD2. This CDR3 has 16 amino acids. From germline, CDR1 is SGHAT and CDR2 FQNNGV. Germline trimming cut 4 bases from V and 2 bases from J; bases unmatched to any gene: 9. CDR3 loop: CASSYARGGDTDTQYF. The CDR3 DNA reads TGTGCCAGCAGCTATGCACGGGGAGGGGACACAGATACGCAGTATTTT.

The chain carries TRBV11-1 and TRBJ2-3; 8 nucleotides match TRBD1. V trimming: 1 base; J trimming: 2 bases; junction bases outside the gene matches: 5. The CDR3 covers 16 residues. Germline V gene data show CDR1 as SGHAT and CDR2 as FQDESV (reference sequence). CDR3 sequence: CASSLGQGANTDTQYF. The CDR3 coding sequence is TGTGCCAGCAGCTTAGGGCAGGGGGCTAACACAGATACGCAGTATTTT. Full variable domain (outside the CDR3, taken from reference TRBV11-1 and TRBJ2-3): EAEVAQSPRYKITEKSQAVAFWCDPISGHATLYWYRQILGQGPELLVQFQDESVVDDSQLPKDRFSAERLKGVDSTLKIQPAELGDSAMYLCASSLGQGANTDTQYFGPGTRLTVL.

This chain connects TRBV28 to TRBJ2-6; no clear D. V was shortened by 10 bases and J by 0 bases, with 4 bases between the two germline ends. In germline, CDR1 is MDHEN, CDR2 SYDVKM. The CDR3 is 12 residues long. The chain's CDR3 is CATASGANVLTF. CDR3 nucleotide sequence: TGTGCCACCGCCTCTGGGGCCAACGTCCTGACTTTC.

V gene TRBV11-2 combines with J gene TRBJ2-1; 7 positions match TRBD1. Germline CDR1 and CDR2: SGHAT and FQNNGV. The V segment lost 4 bases and the J segment 2 bases; nucleotides outside the gene matches: 8. This CDR3 has 16 amino acids. CDR3 sequence: CASSSITGAAYNEQFF. The DNA of the CDR3 is TGTGCCAGCAGCTCCATCACAGGGGCCGCCTACAATGAGCAGTTCTTC.

V is TRBV11-3 and J is TRBJ2-5; maybe TRBD2 (6 bases). Judging by the DNA end, TRBJ2-7 fits better; the J call may be wrong. There are 16 residues in the CDR3. Germline V lookup: CDR1 SGHNT, CDR2 YENEEA. In DNA form, the CDR3 reads TGTGCCAGCAGCCCCCCTCTACTAGCAAAGTCCTACGAGCAGTACTTC. It yields the protein CASSPPLLAKSYEQYF.